This T cell receptor (beta chain) was found in a study of blood T cell repertoires in COVID-19. The CDR3 totals 14 residues. V was pared by 5 bases and J by 8 bases, with 11 bases of the junction left unmatched. From germline, CDR1 is SGHTA and CDR2 FQGNSA. Clones were sequenced by immunoSEQ multiplex PCR, and TCRdb holds only the in-frame ones, with some missing. The sample gives 25,000 to 30,000 clones, less than 90% of which show up once; over 4.5% is in the top ten. Sequences were obtained from peripheral blood. The rearrangement links TRBV7-2 to TRBJ1-2; 7 bases match TRBD1. The source of this sequence is a man between 65 and 79 years old with active COVID-19. For the CDR3, the DNA is TGTGCCAGCAGCGTCGACAGGGATCGCGACGGCTACACCTTC. The encoded protein is CASSVDRDRDGYTF.